This T cell receptor (beta chain) was recovered during a study of blood T cell repertoires in COVID-19. This clone was observed a few times. Germline-derived CDR1 and CDR2 are MNHEY and SVGAGI. Trimming cost V 7 bases and J 3 bases; bases outside gene matches: 5. The CDR3 sequence is 13 residues long. Sequencing used immunoSEQ multiplex PCR; TCRdb keeps in-frame clones, though not all of them. The top ten hold around 18% of the sample, which has about 180,000 clones, roughly 84% seen once. Sequencing was carried out using PBMCs or T cells enriched from blood (not recorded which). This TCR derives from a man between 60 and 75 years old who had recovered from COVID-19. This sequence joins TRBV6-5 and TRBJ2-7; 8 nucleotides align to TRBD1. This chain's CDR3 is CASKAGGNYEQYF. CDR3 DNA sequence: TGTGCCAGCAAGGCAGGGGGCAACTACGAGCAGTACTTC.